The 5 T cell receptor beta chains in this list originate from one sample, sequenced in a study of cytomegalovirus exposure and HLA in healthy donors. The PCR used 60 Vbeta and 13 Jbeta primers. TCRdb's copy holds only in-frame clones and misses some; the assay was immunoSEQ multiplex PCR. The sample has 120,000 or so clones, more than 80% seen once. Sequenced input: PBMCs. The receptors here all came from a male donor in good health and CMV-seronegative.

Regarding this clone: One end of the junction does not line up with germline, which may come from a read error. J is TRBJ1-1 and V is TRBV6-1, with D uncertain. The CDR3 is 16 amino acids. Germline V gene data show CDR1 as MNHNS and CDR2 as SASEGT. This CDR3 reads CASSEYIERANTEALF. Written as DNA, the CDR3 is TGTGCCAGCAGTGAATATATCGAGAGAGCGAACACTGAAGCTCTCTTT.

The CDR3 region is CASSVGRGKDYGYTF. CDR3 nucleotides: TGTGCCAGCAGCGTAGGGCGGGGGAAAGACTATGGCTACACCTTC. This chain joins TRBV9 and TRBJ1-2, with a weak D call TRBD1 (5 bases). The CDR3 is 15 amino acids. V was shortened by 0 bases and J by 3 bases, with 12 bases between the two germline ends. The V gene's germline CDR1 is SGDLS and CDR2 YYNGEE. Based on the CDR3 plus reference TRBV9 and TRBJ1-2, the full variable domain is DSGVTQTPKHLITATGQRVTLRCSPRSGDLSVYWYQQSLDQGLQFLIQYYNGEERAKGNILERFSAQQFPDLHSELNLSSLELGDSALYFCASSVGRGKDYGYTFGSGTRLTVV.

The V gene is TRBV7-9, the J gene TRBJ2-7; 7 bases map to TRBD1. Germline CDR1 SEHNR, CDR2 FQNEAQ (reference sequence). Trimming took 5 bases from V and 1 from J; bases not matched to a gene: 5. The CDR3 is 14 residues long. The CDR3 sequence is CASSPRTGSYEQYF. In nucleotides, the CDR3 is TGTGCCAGCAGCCCAAGGACAGGATCCTACGAGCAGTACTTC.

This clone was recorded only once. V and J are TRBV4-1 and TRBJ1-5; a weak D match, TRBD1 (6 bases). The CDR3 has 15 residues. Germline assignment: CDR1 MGHRA and CDR2 YSYEKL. Trimming left V 6 bases short and J 4 bases short, with 16 bases between. The CDR3 loop is CASRQQGDNNQPQHF. CDR3 nucleotides: TGCGCCAGCAGGCAACAGGGCGACAATAATCAGCCCCAGCATTTT.

The table lists this clone with a few counts. The J gene is TRBJ1-6, the V gene TRBV6-6; 9 positions match TRBD1. Per germline, CDR1 MNHNY and CDR2 SVGAGI (reference sequence). The CDR3 is 15 residues long. After removal of 6 bases from V and 13 bases from J, the junction contained 13 bases not matched to a gene. The CDR3 sequence: CASSDQKRDRDPLHF. The CDR3 DNA reads as TGTGCCAGCAGCGACCAAAAACGGGACAGGGATCCCCTCCACTTT.